This T cell receptor (beta chain) was sequenced in a study of T cells in Graves' hyperthyroidism and ophthalmopathy. Study overall: Before any treatment, at initial diagnosis, peripheral blood was collected. Overall study findings and caveats: The model forecast ophthalmopathy, anticipating it by a median approximately 6.1 months before onset.

Diagnostic decisions used clinical symptoms, serum thyroxine and TRAb, thyroid ultrasound and orbital computed tomography. Amplification of TCR beta CDR3 regions was performed using RNA transcripts as template. The study used the HTBI primer set for a first-round RT-PCR of the TCR CDR3. TCRdb recomputed calls from the multiplex PCR reads with MiXCR, one row per CDR3 protein. The sample lists about 640,000 distinct CDR3 sequences, more than 12% occurring once. V was pared by 11 bases and J by 4 bases, with 14 bases between. The CDR3 spans 12 residues. Germline V gene data show CDR1 as MDHEN and CDR2 as SYDVKM. This clonotype was seen many times. The antigen is unknown.

The sequenced sample was blood. The sequence derives from a woman between 45 and 65 years old with Graves' ophthalmopathy. The chain joins TRBV28 to TRBJ1-1; tentatively, D is TRBD1 (6 bases). The CDR3 sequence is CAGSRGSTEAFF. The CDR3 region has the DNA TGTGCCGGATCCAGGGGTAGCACTGAAGCTTTCTTT. Complete variable domain (other parts from reference TRBV28 and TRBJ1-1): DVKVTQSSRYLVKRTGEKVFLECVQDMDHENMFWYRQDPGLGLRLIYFSYDVKMKEKGDIPEGYSVSREKKERFSLILESASTNQTSMYLCAGSRGSTEAFFGQGTRLTVV.